The 11 T cell receptor beta chains reported below all come from one sample, sequenced in a study of blood T cell repertoires in COVID-19. Only in-frame clones appear in the TCRdb table, and some are missing; sequencing was by immunoSEQ multiplex PCR. The table has roughly 150,000 clones, about 80% seen once. Material: PBMCs or T cells enriched from blood (not recorded which). These TCRs come from a woman aged 55-70 years who had recovered from COVID-19.

This chain links TRBV6-5 with TRBJ1-2; 8 nucleotides match TRBD1. Germline CDR1 reads MNHEY; CDR2 reads SVGAGI. The ends lost 4 bases at V and 4 bases at J; junction bases unmatched: 2. The CDR3 length is 13 residues. The CDR3 reads CASSLTGGYGYTF. The CDR3 DNA is TGTGCCAGCAGTTTAACAGGGGGCTATGGCTACACCTTC.

This chain uses TRBV2 with TRBJ2-7; no clear D. Germline CDR1 SNHLY, CDR2 FYNNEI. This CDR3 is 13 amino acids long. Trimming pared 6 bases from V and 0 bases from J, leaving 9 bases between. The CDR3 DNA reads as TGTGCCAGCAGCGACAACCCCTCCTACGAGCAGTACTTC. This codes for CASSDNPSYEQYF.

The chain uses TRBV25-1 and TRBJ1-1; the D is unclear. Germline V lookup: CDR1 MGHDK, CDR2 SYGVNS. The CDR3 is made up of 14 amino acids. V was clipped by 1 base and J by 4 bases, with 10 bases between them. CDR3 sequence: CASSESTTVTEAFF. CDR3 bases: TGTGCCAGCAGTGAATCTACAACAGTCACTGAAGCTTTCTTT.

Here the CDR3 reads CASSLTGGRWNEQFF. CDR3 DNA: TGTGCCAGCAGTTTAACGGGGGGCCGTTGGAATGAGCAGTTCTTC. J is TRBJ2-1 and V is TRBV27; D might be TRBD2 (7 bases). Deletions cut 2 bases from V and 7 bases from J, with 15 bases between. This CDR3 has 15 residues. Per germline, CDR1 MNHEY and CDR2 SMNVEV (reference sequence).

The chain links TRBV6-5 to TRBJ2-3, with 7 bases matching TRBD2. Germline loops: CDR1 MNHEY, CDR2 SVGAGI. The CDR3 extends over 13 amino acids. The junction had 3 bases not matched to a gene; V was cut back by 7 bases and J by 2 bases. Written as DNA, the CDR3 is TGTGCCAGCATGAGCGGGAACACAGATACGCAGTATTTT. It yields the protein CASMSGNTDTQYF.

The V call is TRBV6-4, the J call TRBJ2-3; D is perhaps TRBD1 (5 bases). CDR1 MRHNA and CDR2 SNTAGT come from the germline V gene. The V gene lost 3 bases and the J gene lost 2 bases, with 6 bases spanning the gap. The CDR3 is made up of 13 amino acids. CDR3 sequence (DNA): TGTGCCAGCAGTGAGGGGCACACAGATACGCAGTATTTT. The encoded protein is CASSEGHTDTQYF.

This clone was counted a single time. This chain connects TRBV6-5 to TRBJ2-7; maybe TRBD2 (5 bases). The CDR3 loop spans 15 amino acids. The V end was cut by 2 bases, the J end by 0 bases, with 11 bases between. CDR1 MNHEY and CDR2 SVGAGI come from the germline V gene. CDR3 nucleotides: TGTGCCAGCAGTTACAGGCGGGTTCCCTCCTACGAGCAGTACTTC. It is translated as CASSYRRVPSYEQYF.

This chain uses TRBV6-5 with TRBJ1-2; 8 bases are a match to TRBD1. Germline V lookup: CDR1 MNHEY, CDR2 SVGAGI. The CDR3 extends over 15 amino acids. Unmatched junction bases numbered 14, after V lost 7 bases and J lost 7 bases. This chain's CDR3 is CASIKDGTGGLGYTF. As DNA, the CDR3 is TGTGCCAGCATCAAAGACGGGACAGGAGGACTTGGCTACACCTTC.

V is TRBV5-4 and J is TRBJ1-2; 10 bases align to TRBD1. Germline trimming cut 3 bases from V and 0 bases from J; bases unmatched to any gene: 8. In germline, CDR1 is SGHNT, CDR2 YYREEE (reference sequence). The CDR3 covers 17 residues. CDR3 sequence (DNA): TGTGCCAGCAGCTCCATGGGACAGGGGATTTCTAACTATGGCTACACCTTC. It codes for CASSSMGQGISNYGYTF.

V usage is TRBV20-1 and J usage is TRBJ1-1; D is uncertain. This CDR3 region has 13 residues. V gave up 3 bases and J gave up 1 base, with 9 bases separating them. Germline V CDR1 and CDR2: DFQATT, SNEGSKA (reference sequence). In DNA, the CDR3 is TGCAGTGCTAGTTTGGGCACGAACACTGAAGCTTTCTTT. It specifies CSASLGTNTEAFF.

This chain connects TRBV6-4 to TRBJ1-4; possible D gene TRBD1, 5 bases. Trimming stripped 6 bases from V and 10 bases from J, with 12 bases between. The germline CDR1 and CDR2 sequences are MRHNA and SNTAGT. The CDR3 is 12 amino acids. The CDR3 protein is CASSADSGKLFF. In nucleotides, the CDR3 is TGTGCCAGCAGCGCCGACAGTGGAAAACTGTTTTTT.